This TCR beta chain was recorded in a study of T cell responses to AZD1222 COVID-19 vaccine. CDR3 size: 16 residues. Deletions cut 3 bases from V and 4 bases from J, with 16 bases between. In germline, CDR1 is KGHSH, CDR2 LQKENI. In the case of this clone: Its antigen is still unknown.

Overall study results and limits: Nearly half of spike-specific TCRs reportedly target unmutated variant regions. The number of AZD1222 recipients seropositive at baseline was only 5 to 7. In a largely white British group with more females than males, clonal diversity was possibly underestimated. No day 14 peak samples; only post-peak repertoires were characterized.

The assay was immunoSEQ multiplex PCR, and TCRdb's table has in-frame clones only and misses some. The sample yields about 150,000 clones, more than 85% seen once. The J gene is TRBJ2-1, the V gene TRBV18; the D is unclear. Sequenced here: peripheral blood, sampled on day 0 of AZD1222 vaccination. The TCR comes from an adult in good health. The CDR3: CASSPSSRAEYNEQFF. DNA for the CDR3: TGTGCCAGCTCACCCTCCTCCCGTGCGGAATACAATGAGCAGTTCTTC.